This T cell receptor beta chain appears in the sequencing data of a study of blood T cell repertoires in COVID-19. Study-level information: The United States, Italy and Spain supplied acute and convalescent COVID-19 samples.

Here immunoSEQ multiplex PCR was the method, and the copy in TCRdb shows in-frame clones only, minus some. The sample consists of around 93,000 clones, 75% to 85% of them appearing once. This clone was seen once. Sequencing input: peripheral blood. The origin of this receptor is a man in his fifties or sixties with acute or convalescent COVID-19.

CDR3 nucleotides: TGCGCCAGCAGCTTGGGGCACGACACTGAAGCTTTCTTT. As protein: CASSLGHDTEAFF. This sequence joins TRBV5-1 and TRBJ1-1; D is unclear. The V end lost 0 bases, the J end lost 3 bases, and 6 bases lay between the germline ends. The CDR3 is 13 residues long. Germline CDR1 is SGHRS and CDR2 is YFSETQ. The entire variable domain, with the rest obtained from reference TRBV5-1 and TRBJ1-1, is as follows: KAGVTQTPRYLIKTRGQQVTLSCSPISGHRSVSWYQQTPGQGLQFLFEYFSETQRNKGNFPGRFSGRQFSNSRSEMNVSTLELGDSALYLCASSLGHDTEAFFGQGTRLTVV.